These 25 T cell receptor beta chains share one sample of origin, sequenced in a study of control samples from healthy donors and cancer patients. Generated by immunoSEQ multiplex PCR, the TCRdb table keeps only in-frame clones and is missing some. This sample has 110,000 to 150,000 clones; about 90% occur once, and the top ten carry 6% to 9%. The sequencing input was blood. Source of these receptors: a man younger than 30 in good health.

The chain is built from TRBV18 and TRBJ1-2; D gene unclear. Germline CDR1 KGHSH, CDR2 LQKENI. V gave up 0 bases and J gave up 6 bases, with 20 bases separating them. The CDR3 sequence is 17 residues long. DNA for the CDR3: TGTGCCAGCTCACCACCGGTCAGGCTGAGTCCGGCAGATGGCTACACCTTC. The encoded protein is CASSPPVRLSPADGYTF.

DNA for the CDR3: TGTGCCAGCAGTCACCGCAGCGGGAGGGGTAATTCACCCCTCCACTTT. Protein sequence: CASSHRSGRGNSPLHF. The chain links TRBV6-6 to TRBJ1-6, with D possibly TRBD1 on 5 matching bases. Germline V gene data show CDR1 as MNHNY and CDR2 as SVGAGI (reference sequence). The CDR3 sequence is 16 residues long. With 5 bases removed from V and 6 bases from J, the gap between germline ends came to 17 bases.

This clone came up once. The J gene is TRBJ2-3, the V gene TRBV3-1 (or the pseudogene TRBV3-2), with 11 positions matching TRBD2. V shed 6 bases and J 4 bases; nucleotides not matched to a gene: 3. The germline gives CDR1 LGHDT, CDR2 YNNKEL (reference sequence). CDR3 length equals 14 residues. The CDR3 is CASRPLAGADTQYF. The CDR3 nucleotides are TGTGCCAGCAGGCCACTAGCGGGGGCAGATACGCAGTATTTT.

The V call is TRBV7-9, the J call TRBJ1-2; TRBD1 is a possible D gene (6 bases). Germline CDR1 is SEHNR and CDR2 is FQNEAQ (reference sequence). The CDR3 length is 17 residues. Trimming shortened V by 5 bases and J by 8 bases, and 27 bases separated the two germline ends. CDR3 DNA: TGTGCCAGCAGCATTGGGCTGATACTAGAGGGGGATAGGGGCTACACCTTC. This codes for CASSIGLILEGDRGYTF.

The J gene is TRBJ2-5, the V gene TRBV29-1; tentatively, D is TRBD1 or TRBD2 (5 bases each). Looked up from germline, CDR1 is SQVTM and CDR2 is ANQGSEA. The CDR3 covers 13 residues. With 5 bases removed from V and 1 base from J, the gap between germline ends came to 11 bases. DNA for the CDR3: TGCAGCGTTTATGGGGGAACCCAAGAGACCCAGTACTTC. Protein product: CSVYGGTQETQYF.

The CDR3 loop reads CASRPPGTPTYEQYF. The CDR3, as DNA: TGTGCCAGCAGGCCACCCGGGACCCCGACCTACGAGCAGTACTTC. The rearrangement uses TRBV7-8 and TRBJ2-7; D assignment may be TRBD1 or TRBD2 (5 bases each). CDR1 SGHVS and CDR2 FQNEAQ come from the germline V gene. CDR3 length: 15 residues. Trimming cost V 6 bases and J 2 bases, with 17 bases left between them.

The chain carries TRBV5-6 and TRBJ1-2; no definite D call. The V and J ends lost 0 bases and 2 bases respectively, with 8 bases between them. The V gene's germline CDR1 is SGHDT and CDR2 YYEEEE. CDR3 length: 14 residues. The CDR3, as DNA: TGTGCCAGCAGCTTGGAGGGCCAAAACTATGGCTACACCTTC. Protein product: CASSLEGQNYGYTF.

This CDR3 reads CASSSQGATDTQYF. The DNA for the CDR3 is TGTGCCAGCAGCTCCCAGGGGGCGACAGATACGCAGTATTTT. The chain links TRBV5-4 to TRBJ2-3; 8 bases map to TRBD1. The CDR3 sequence is 14 residues long. The trim removed 3 bases at V and 3 bases at J, leaving 3 bases unmatched. CDR1 and CDR2 (germline): SGHNT, YYREEE (reference sequence).

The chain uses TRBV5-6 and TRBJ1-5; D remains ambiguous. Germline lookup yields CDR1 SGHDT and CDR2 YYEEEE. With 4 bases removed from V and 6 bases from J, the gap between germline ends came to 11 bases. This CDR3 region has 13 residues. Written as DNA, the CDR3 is TGTGCCAGCAGCCGTGCCGGGTCTCAGCCCCAGCATTTT. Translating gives CASSRAGSQPQHF.

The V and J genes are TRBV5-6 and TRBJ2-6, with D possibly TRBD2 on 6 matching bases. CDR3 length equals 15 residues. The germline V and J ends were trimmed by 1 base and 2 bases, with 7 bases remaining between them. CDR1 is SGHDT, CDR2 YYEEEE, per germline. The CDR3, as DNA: TGTGCCAGCAGCTTGTGGGGGGCTGGGGCCAACGTCCTGACTTTC. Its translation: CASSLWGAGANVLTF.

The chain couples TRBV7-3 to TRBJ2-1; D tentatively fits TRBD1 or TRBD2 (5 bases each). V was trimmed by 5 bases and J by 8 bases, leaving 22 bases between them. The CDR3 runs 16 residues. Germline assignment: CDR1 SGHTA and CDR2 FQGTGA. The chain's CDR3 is CASSPHGARQVDEQFF. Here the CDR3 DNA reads TGTGCCAGCAGCCCCCACGGGGCCAGGCAGGTCGATGAGCAGTTCTTC.

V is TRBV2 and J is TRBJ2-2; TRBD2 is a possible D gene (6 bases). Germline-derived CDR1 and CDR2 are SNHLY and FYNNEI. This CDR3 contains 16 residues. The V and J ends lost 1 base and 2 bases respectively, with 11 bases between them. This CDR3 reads CASSEGRGLNTGELFF. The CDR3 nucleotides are TGTGCCAGCAGTGAAGGGCGGGGCCTCAACACCGGGGAGCTGTTTTTT.

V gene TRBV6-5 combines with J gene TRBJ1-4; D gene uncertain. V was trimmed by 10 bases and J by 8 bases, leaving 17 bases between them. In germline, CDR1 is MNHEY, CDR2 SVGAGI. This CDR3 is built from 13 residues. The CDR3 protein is CATGHGVGEKLFF. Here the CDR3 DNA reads TGTGCCACCGGTCACGGAGTAGGGGAAAAACTGTTTTTT.

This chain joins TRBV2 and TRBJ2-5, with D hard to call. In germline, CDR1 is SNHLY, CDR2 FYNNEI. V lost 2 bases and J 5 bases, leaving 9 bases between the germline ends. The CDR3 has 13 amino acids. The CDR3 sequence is CASSEYFRETQYF. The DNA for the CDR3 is TGTGCCAGCAGTGAATATTTCAGGGAGACCCAGTACTTC.

The CDR3 DNA reads TGTGCCAGCAGTTACGGGACAGGGCTAGTCCCCGGGGAGCTGTTTTTT. Translated: CASSYGTGLVPGELFF. The chain joins TRBV6-5 to TRBJ2-2, with 9 bases that match TRBD1. The germline CDR1 and CDR2 sequences are MNHEY and SVGAGI. V was pared by 2 bases and J by 6 bases, with 7 bases of the junction left unmatched. The CDR3 has 16 residues.

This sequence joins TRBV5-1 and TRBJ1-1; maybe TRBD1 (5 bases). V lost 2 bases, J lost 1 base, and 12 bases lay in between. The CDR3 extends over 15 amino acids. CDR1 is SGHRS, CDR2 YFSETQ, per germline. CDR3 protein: CASSLPGGENTEAFF. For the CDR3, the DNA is TGCGCCAGCAGCTTACCCGGAGGGGAGAACACTGAAGCTTTCTTT.

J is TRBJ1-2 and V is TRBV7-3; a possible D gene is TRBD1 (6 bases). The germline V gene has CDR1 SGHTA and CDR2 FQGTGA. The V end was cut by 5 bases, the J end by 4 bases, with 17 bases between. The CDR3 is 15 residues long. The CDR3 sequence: CASSPSPGDIYGYTF. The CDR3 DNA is TGTGCCAGCAGCCCCTCCCCAGGGGACATCTATGGCTACACCTTC.

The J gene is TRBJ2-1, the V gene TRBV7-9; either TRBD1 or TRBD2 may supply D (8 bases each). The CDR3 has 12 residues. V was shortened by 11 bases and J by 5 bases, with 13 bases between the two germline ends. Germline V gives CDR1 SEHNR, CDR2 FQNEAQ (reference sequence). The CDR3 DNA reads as TGTGCCCGGGGGGGACAGGACAATGAGCAGTTCTTC. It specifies CARGGQDNEQFF.

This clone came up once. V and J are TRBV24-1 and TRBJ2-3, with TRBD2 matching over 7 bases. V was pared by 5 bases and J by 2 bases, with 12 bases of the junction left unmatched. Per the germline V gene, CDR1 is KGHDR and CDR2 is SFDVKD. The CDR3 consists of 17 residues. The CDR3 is CATSVPWGGGHTDTQYF. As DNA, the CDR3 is TGTGCCACCAGTGTCCCTTGGGGCGGGGGTCACACAGATACGCAGTATTTT.

The CDR3 DNA follows: TGTGCCAGCAGTAGAACAGGAGTCAACTATGGCTACACCTTC. Protein: CASSRTGVNYGYTF. The chain joins TRBV5-6 to TRBJ1-2; possible D gene TRBD1, 5 bases. This CDR3 has 14 residues. The V gene's germline CDR1 is SGHDT and CDR2 YYEEEE. The ends were cut back, 5 bases at V and 2 bases at J, with 13 bases in the middle.

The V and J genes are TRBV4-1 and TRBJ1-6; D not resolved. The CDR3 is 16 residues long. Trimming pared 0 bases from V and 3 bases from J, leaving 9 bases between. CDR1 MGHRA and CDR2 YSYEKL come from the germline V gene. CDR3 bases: TGCGCCAGCAGCCAAGATTTAACCATCTATAATTCACCCCTCCACTTT. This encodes CASSQDLTIYNSPLHF.

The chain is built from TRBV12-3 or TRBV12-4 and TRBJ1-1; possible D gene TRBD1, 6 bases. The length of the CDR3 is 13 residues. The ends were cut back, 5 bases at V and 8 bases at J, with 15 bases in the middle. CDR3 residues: CASSPTGRREAFF. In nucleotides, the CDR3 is TGTGCCAGCAGTCCCACAGGGCGTCGGGAAGCTTTCTTT.

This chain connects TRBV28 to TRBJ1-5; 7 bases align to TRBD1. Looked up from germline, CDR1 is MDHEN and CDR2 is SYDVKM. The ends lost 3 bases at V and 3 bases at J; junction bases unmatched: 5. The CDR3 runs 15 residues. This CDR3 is CASSFLDRDNQPQHF. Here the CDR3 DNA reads TGTGCCAGCAGTTTCCTCGACAGGGACAATCAGCCCCAGCATTTT.

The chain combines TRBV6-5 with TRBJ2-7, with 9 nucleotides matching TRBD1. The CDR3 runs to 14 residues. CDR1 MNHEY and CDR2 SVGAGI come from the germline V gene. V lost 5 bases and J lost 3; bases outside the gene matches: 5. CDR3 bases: TGTGCCAGCAGTCCTCCGGGACAGGGCTACGAGCAGTACTTC. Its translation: CASSPPGQGYEQYF.

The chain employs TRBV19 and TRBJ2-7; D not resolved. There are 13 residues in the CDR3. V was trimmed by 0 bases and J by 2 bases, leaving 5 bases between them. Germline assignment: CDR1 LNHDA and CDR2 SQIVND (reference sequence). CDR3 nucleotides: TGTGCCAGTAGTATAGACATTACCTACGAGCAGTACTTC. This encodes CASSIDITYEQYF.